This TCR beta chain was profiled in a study of beta chain features in type 1 diabetes. Notes on the study in general: TCRB CDR3 length was moderately but significantly reduced in all four CD4+ subsets of Type 1 diabetes patients. For cells with high TCR expression, cDNA sequencing could yield over-representation.

Expressed TCRB transcripts got sequenced, as all isolated RNA was reverse transcribed. The average output of naive, central memory and regulatory T cell samples was about 3.57 million reads. Clones were sequenced by immunoSEQ multiplex PCR, and TCRdb holds only the in-frame ones, with some missing. The data contain hundreds of thousands of clones, about an eighth of them seen just once; the ten biggest clones take up approximately 0.02%. A sort by CD45RO/CCR7/CD25/CD127/CD95/CD27 yielded CD4+ naive, central memory, regulatory and stem cell-like memory cells. As concerns this clone: Its cognate antigen is unknown.

The sequencing sample was made of naive CD4+ T cells from blood. This receptor was taken from a man younger than 35 with type 1 diabetes.

The CDR3 loop reads CASSYGSSGVFPQYF. DNA for the CDR3: TGTGCCAGCAGTTACGGGAGTAGCGGGGTGTTTCCGCAGTATTTT. The V and J genes are TRBV6-5 and TRBJ2-3; TRBD2 aligns across 8 bases. Per germline, CDR1 MNHEY and CDR2 SVGAGI. The CDR3 extends over 15 amino acids. After removal of 2 bases from V and 10 bases from J, the junction contained 11 bases not matched to a gene.